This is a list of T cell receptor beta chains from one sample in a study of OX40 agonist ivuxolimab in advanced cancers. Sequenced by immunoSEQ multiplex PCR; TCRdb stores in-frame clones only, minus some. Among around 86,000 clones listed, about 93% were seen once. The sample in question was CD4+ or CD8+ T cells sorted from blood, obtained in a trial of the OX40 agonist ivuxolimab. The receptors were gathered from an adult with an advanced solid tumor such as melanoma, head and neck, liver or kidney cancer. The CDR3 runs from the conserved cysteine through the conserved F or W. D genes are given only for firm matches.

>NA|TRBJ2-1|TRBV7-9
TGTGCCAGCAGCCCTTCCCCCAATCCCTACAATGAGCAGTTCTTC
CASSPSPNPYNEQFF
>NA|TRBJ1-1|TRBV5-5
TGTGCCAGCAGCTTGGGGTGGGGGATGAACACTGAAGCTTTCTTT
CASSLGWGMNTEAFF
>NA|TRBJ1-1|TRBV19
TGTGCCAGTAGTATGTCGGGGGCGACTGAAGCTTTCTTT
CASSMSGATEAFF
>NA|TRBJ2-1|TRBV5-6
TGTGCCAGCAGCTTGCCATATACAGCCTACGAGCAGTTCTTC
CASSLPYTAYEQFF
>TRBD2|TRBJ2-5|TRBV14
TGTGCCAGCAGCCAAGGGGTCCTAGCGGGAGGGCCGCGAGAGACCCAGTACTTC
CASSQGVLAGGPRETQYF
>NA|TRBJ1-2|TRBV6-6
TGTGCCAGCAGTTACCCGAGCGGGGCAGCTAACTATGGCTACACCTTC
CASSYPSGAANYGYTF
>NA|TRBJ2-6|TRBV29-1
TGCAGCGTTGAAGGGGCGCGTACCTCTGGGGCCAACGTCCTGACTTTC
CSVEGARTSGANVLTF
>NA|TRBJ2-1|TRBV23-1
TGCGCCAGCAGTCAATCTAAACAGCCCGGGATGGGACCTCGTCGTGATGAGCAGTTCTTC
CASSQSKQPGMGPRRDEQFF
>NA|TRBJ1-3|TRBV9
TGTGCCAGCAGCGTAGATGGATTCTCTGGAAACACCATATATTTT
CASSVDGFSGNTIYF
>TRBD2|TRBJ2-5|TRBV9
TGTGCCAGCAGCGTACTAGCGGGAGTTTGGGAGACCCAGTACTTC
CASSVLAGVWETQYF
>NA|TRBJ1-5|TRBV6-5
TGTGCCAGCAGTTACGGACGGGGCAATCAGCCCCAGCATTTT
CASSYGRGNQPQHF
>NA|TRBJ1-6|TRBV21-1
TGTGCCAGCAGTATAAATTCCAGTGGGGTCACCCTCCACTTT
CASSINSSGVTLHF